One sample yielded the 17 T cell receptor beta chains listed below, sequenced in a study of shared clonotypes between healthy human individuals. Libraries were prepared by immunoSEQ multiplex PCR; TCRdb keeps only in-frame clonotypes and omits some of them. The sample consists of hundreds of thousands of clones, about 74% of them appearing once. Sequencing was performed on PBMCs. The receptors stem from a woman aged 40 to 50 in good health. Some clones in this sample may be carry-over from other donors' samples.

The chain joins TRBV29-1 to TRBJ1-2; D remains ambiguous. The CDR3 sequence is 12 residues long. Germline CDR1 is SQVTM and CDR2 is ANQGSEA. Trimming left V 5 bases short and J 0 bases short, with 7 bases between. The CDR3, as DNA: TGCAGCGTTATTTTCTCTAACTATGGCTACACCTTC. Residues: CSVIFSNYGYTF.

There are a few counts of this clone. Other DNA sequences in the sample encode the same CDR3. The chain carries TRBV19 and TRBJ2-7, with a possible D match to TRBD2 (6 bases). V lost 9 bases, J lost 7 bases, and 13 bases lay in between. Germline-derived CDR1 and CDR2 are LNHDA and SQIVND (reference sequence). The CDR3 length is 11 residues. The CDR3 loop reads CASRRGREQYF. DNA of the CDR3: TGTGCCAGCCGACGGGGGAGAGAGCAGTACTTC.

This clone was observed a handful of times. This chain joins TRBV27 and TRBJ2-7; 12 nucleotides agree with TRBD1. J was trimmed by 4 bases and V by 4 bases; bases with no gene match: 5. The CDR3 runs to 15 residues. Germline values: CDR1 MNHEY, CDR2 SMNVEV (reference sequence). CDR3 residues: CASSSPGQGAYEQYF. The CDR3, as DNA: TGTGCCAGCAGTTCCCCGGGACAGGGGGCATACGAGCAGTACTTC.

The chain combines TRBV4-2 with TRBJ1-1; D is unclear. Trimming left V 0 bases short and J 13 bases short, with 18 bases between. Looked up from germline, CDR1 is LGHNA and CDR2 is YNFKEQ. This CDR3 spans 14 amino acids. CDR3 nucleotide sequence: TGTGCCAGCAGCCAAGATGCGGCAGGACGTACCCTTTTCTTT. Translating it yields CASSQDAAGRTLFF.

On this clone itself: This probably arose from a read error, given a far larger clone one base away. This chain uses TRBV28 with TRBJ2-7; D not resolved. The V end was cut by 4 bases, the J end by 4 bases, with 8 bases between. Germline V CDR1 and CDR2: MDHEN, SYDVKM. The CDR3 consists of 12 residues. CDR3 bases: TGTGCCAGCAGTTCGCCTGGGTACGAGCAGTACTTC. The encoded protein is CASSSPGYEQYF. The full variable domain, with the rest looked up from reference TRBV28 and TRBJ2-7, is DVKVTQSSRYLVKRTGEKVFLECVQDMDHENMFWYRQDPGLGLRLIYFSYDVKMKEKGDIPEGYSVSREKKERFSLILESASTNQTSMYLCASSSPGYEQYFGPGTRLTVT.

This clone was detected only a few times. The chain combines TRBV4-3 with TRBJ2-6; 7 nucleotides line up with TRBD1. This CDR3 comprises 17 residues. CDR1 and CDR2 from the germline V gene are LGHNA and YSLEER. The V and J ends lost 1 base and 0 bases, in that order; junction bases with no gene match: 3. CDR3 region: CASSQGDSHSGANVLTF. The CDR3 DNA sequence: TGCGCCAGCAGCCAAGGGGACAGCCACTCTGGGGCCAACGTCCTGACTTTC.

The chain carries TRBV4-2 and TRBJ2-7; 13 bases match TRBD2. J gave up 5 bases and V 6 bases, and 7 bases lay outside the gene matches. Germline-derived CDR1 and CDR2 are LGHNA and YNFKEQ. The CDR3 loop spans 15 amino acids. The CDR3 reads CASRGTSGNINEQYF. The DNA of the CDR3 is TGTGCCAGCAGGGGGACTAGCGGGAACATAAACGAGCAGTACTTC.

This clone has a count of ten or more. This rearrangement joins TRBV30 to TRBJ1-4; D is undetermined. V shed 2 bases and J shed 3 bases, with 7 bases lying between them. There are 13 residues in the CDR3. Germline V gives CDR1 GTSNPN, CDR2 SVGIG (reference sequence). CDR3 loop: CAWSPGANEKLFF. CDR3 DNA sequence: TGTGCCTGGAGTCCCGGGGCTAATGAAAAACTGTTTTTT. Full variable domain (outside the CDR3, taken from reference TRBV30 and TRBJ1-4): SQTIHQWPATLVQPVGSPLSLECTVEGTSNPNLYWYRQAAGRGLQLLFYSVGIGQISSEVPQNLSASRPQDRQFILSSKKLLLSDSGFYLCAWSPGANEKLFFGSGTQLSVL.

The V call is TRBV20-1, the J call TRBJ2-7; unclear D gene. Germline V gives CDR1 DFQATT, CDR2 SNEGSKA (reference sequence). The CDR3 runs to 11 residues. The V end lost 5 bases, the J end lost 4 bases, and 9 bases lay between the germline ends. In nucleotides, the CDR3 is TGCAGTGCTCCGAAGTCGTACGAGCAGTACTTC. This translates into CSAPKSYEQYF.

V is TRBV14 and J is TRBJ2-1; D may be TRBD2 (6 bases). Trimming stripped 1 base from V and 4 bases from J, with 14 bases between. Germline V gives CDR1 SGHDN, CDR2 FVKESK. This CDR3 has 16 residues. CDR3 in DNA: TGTGCCAGCAGCCAAGTCGGGCTAGCGTTTTACAATGAGCAGTTCTTC. It is translated as CASSQVGLAFYNEQFF.

Regarding this clone: A far larger clone is off by one base, so a read error is likely. The sample contains more than one DNA sequence encoding this CDR3. V and J are TRBV18 and TRBJ2-7; a possible D gene is TRBD1 (5 bases). Germline V lookup: CDR1 KGHSH, CDR2 LQKENI. The CDR3 has 13 residues. V gave up 0 bases and J gave up 7 bases, with 10 bases separating them. CDR3 DNA sequence: TGTGCCAGCTCACCACCGGCAGGGTATGAGCAGTACTTC. Its protein product is CASSPPAGYEQYF. The full variable domain, in which reference TRBV18 and TRBJ2-7 provide the parts outside the CDR3, is NAGVMQNPRHLVRRRGQEARLRCSPMKGHSHVYWYRQLPEEGLKFMVYLQKENIIDESGMPKERFSAEFPKEGPSILRIQQVVRGDSAAYFCASSPPAGYEQYFGPGTRLTVT.

CDR3 amino acids: CASSRGLAKTLGQFF. The CDR3 DNA follows: TGTGCCAGCAGCCGGGGACTAGCGAAAACCCTCGGGCAGTTCTTC. The rearrangement links TRBV5-8 to TRBJ2-1; TRBD2 agrees at 10 bases. V lost 4 bases, J lost 12 bases, and 13 bases stayed unmatched. CDR3 length: 15 residues. Germline assignment: CDR1 SGHTS and CDR2 YDEGEE.

V usage is TRBV30 and J usage is TRBJ2-2; D not certain. This CDR3 contains 12 residues. The ends were cut back, 4 bases at V and 6 bases at J, with 9 bases in the middle. Germline CDR1 reads GTSNPN; CDR2 reads SVGIG (reference sequence). CDR3 loop: CAWKRAAGELFF. The CDR3, as DNA: TGTGCCTGGAAGCGCGCGGCCGGGGAGCTGTTTTTT.

This clone appeared many times. The chain carries TRBV7-2 and TRBJ2-7, with 11 bases aligning to TRBD2. The CDR3 has 15 amino acids. V trimming: 4 bases; J trimming: 5 bases; junction bases outside the gene matches: 7. Germline V gene data show CDR1 as SGHTA and CDR2 as FQGNSA. The CDR3 sequence is CASSWVAGGPHEQYF. The CDR3 coding sequence is TGTGCCAGCAGCTGGGTAGCGGGAGGGCCGCACGAGCAGTACTTC.

The CDR3 DNA sequence: TGTGCCAGCAGCTCCCGTATGGATTCCTACGAGCAGTACTTC. Translation gives CASSSRMDSYEQYF. The chain recombines TRBV7-3 with TRBJ2-7; D not resolved. V lost 4 bases and J lost 1, with 11 bases in between. CDR1 and CDR2 from the germline V gene are SGHTA and FQGTGA. The CDR3 has 14 residues.

Details on this clone: A read error is the likely source, as a far larger clone sits one nucleotide away. This chain uses TRBV30 with TRBJ1-5; possibly TRBD1 for D (5 bases). From germline, CDR1 is GTSNPN and CDR2 SVGIG (reference sequence). This CDR3 is 15 amino acids long. The CDR3 loop reads CVWSVRGGFNQPQHF. In DNA form, the CDR3 reads TGTGTCTGGAGTGTAAGGGGCGGGTTTAATCAGCCCCAGCATTTT.

The genes are TRBV5-1 and TRBJ2-2; no clear D. Germline assignment: CDR1 SGHRS and CDR2 YFSETQ. This CDR3 contains 17 residues. The V end lost 1 base, the J end lost 6 bases, and 19 bases lay between the germline ends. As DNA, the CDR3 is TGCGCCAGCAGCTTGAACCCGCCTGAATTAGCCGCCGGGGAGCTGTTTTTT. It yields the protein CASSLNPPELAAGELFF.